Each of the 20 T cell receptor beta chains below was sequenced from the same sample in a study of control samples from healthy donors and cancer patients. Data came from immunoSEQ multiplex PCR; TCRdb stores just in-frame clones and leaves some out. The repertoire holds 150,000 or so clones, with 80% to 95% as singletons. Sequencing input: blood. Every receptor here comes from a man aged 35-49 years in good health.

This chain joins TRBV6-5 and TRBJ2-7; the D is unclear. Trimming removed 9 bases at V and 3 bases at J, with 15 bases between. The CDR3 sequence is 13 residues long. The germline V gene encodes CDR1 MNHEY and CDR2 SVGAGI. The CDR3 sequence: CASSLGRVYEQYF. Written as DNA, the CDR3 is TGTGCCAGTTCCCTTGGACGGGTCTACGAGCAGTACTTC.

The chain joins TRBV7-9 to TRBJ2-1, with D uncertain. V was shortened by 7 bases and J by 1 base, with 11 bases between the two germline ends. The CDR3 extends over 14 amino acids. The V gene's germline CDR1 is SEHNR and CDR2 FQNEAQ (reference sequence). Written as DNA, the CDR3 is TGTGCCAGCACCACTCGGGTTTCCTACAATGAGCAGTTCTTC. Residues: CASTTRVSYNEQFF. Full variable domain (rest looked up from reference TRBV7-9 and TRBJ2-1): DTGVSQNPRHKITKRGQNVTFRCDPISEHNRLYWYRQTLGQGPEFLTYFQNEAQLEKSRLLSDRFSAERPKGSFSTLEIQRTEQGDSAMYLCASTTRVSYNEQFFGPGTRLTVL.

This clone appeared a single time. This chain links TRBV10-3 with TRBJ1-6; D remains ambiguous. Per germline, CDR1 ENHRY and CDR2 SYGVKD. This CDR3 contains 17 residues. Trimming took 4 bases from V and 3 from J, leaving 16 bases between them. CDR3 DNA: TGTGCCATCAGTGGGTTAGGAGGCGGTAACTATAATTCACCCCTCCACTTT. Amino acid sequence: CAISGLGGGNYNSPLHF.

The V and J genes are TRBV9 and TRBJ1-2; TRBD1 might be the D (5 bases). The CDR3 is 15 amino acids. Deletions cut 0 bases from V and 4 bases from J, with 13 bases between. Germline assignment: CDR1 SGDLS and CDR2 YYNGEE. The CDR3 DNA follows: TGTGCCAGCAGCGTAGTTGGGGCCGGTACCTATGGCTACACCTTC. Translated, it gives CASSVVGAGTYGYTF.

The gene calls are TRBV27 and TRBJ2-5; D uncertain. Looked up from germline, CDR1 is MNHEY and CDR2 is SMNVEV (reference sequence). The germline V and J ends were trimmed by 6 bases and 4 bases, with 3 bases remaining between them. The CDR3 is 10 residues long. As DNA, the CDR3 is TGTGCCAGCAGAGGAGAGACCCAGTACTTC. Protein sequence: CASRGETQYF.

This clone appeared once. The chain links TRBV4-2 to TRBJ2-7, with a tentative D call TRBD1 (6 bases). CDR1 and CDR2 (germline): LGHNA, YNFKEQ. The CDR3 runs 14 residues. Trimming shortened V by 1 base and J by 2 bases, and 9 bases separated the two germline ends. The CDR3 here is CASSQADRPYEQYF. The CDR3 DNA reads as TGTGCCAGCAGCCAAGCGGACAGACCCTACGAGCAGTACTTC.

The rearrangement uses TRBV5-1 and TRBJ1-6, with no clear D. This CDR3 is built from 16 residues. V lost 3 bases to trimming and J lost 6 bases, with 16 bases between them. Looked up from germline, CDR1 is SGHRS and CDR2 is YFSETQ. Here the CDR3 reads CASSSLDIGRNSPLHF. The CDR3 DNA follows: TGCGCCAGCAGCTCCTTAGACATCGGACGTAATTCACCCCTCCACTTT.

V usage is TRBV4-1 and J usage is TRBJ1-2; TRBD1 matches at 10 bases. CDR3 length: 19 amino acids. V lost 4 bases and J lost 0; bases outside the gene matches: 14. CDR1 MGHRA and CDR2 YSYEKL come from the germline V gene. The CDR3 loop reads CASSPNPGTGASPNYGYTF. CDR3 nucleotide sequence: TGCGCCAGCAGCCCCAACCCCGGGACAGGGGCCTCCCCTAACTATGGCTACACCTTC.

The rearrangement links TRBV15 to TRBJ1-3; 7 bases are shared with TRBD1. Trimming at V came to 4 bases and at J to 1 base, leaving 10 bases not matched to a gene. The CDR3 is made up of 17 amino acids. CDR1 and CDR2 from the germline V gene are LNHNV and YYDKDF (reference sequence). CDR3 sequence reads: CATSTGRGGASGNTIYF. Written as DNA, the CDR3 is TGTGCCACCAGCACTGGACGAGGGGGCGCGTCTGGAAACACCATATATTTT.

The chain recombines TRBV14 with TRBJ1-3; TRBD1 aligns across 10 bases. CDR1 is SGHDN, CDR2 FVKESK, per germline. The junction had 7 bases not matched to a gene; V was cut back by 4 bases and J by 4 bases. The CDR3 consists of 16 residues. The CDR3 DNA follows: TGTGCCAGCAGCCGGAGACAGGGGGCGAGGGGAAACACCATATATTTT. Translation gives CASSRRQGARGNTIYF.

The rearrangement links TRBV11-2 to TRBJ1-1; tentatively, D is TRBD1 (5 bases). Trimming took 3 bases from V and 1 from J, leaving 6 bases between them. Per the germline V gene, CDR1 is SGHAT and CDR2 is FQNNGV. CDR3 size: 13 residues. CDR3 sequence: CASSFGQNTEAFF. CDR3 DNA sequence: TGTGCCAGCAGCTTCGGACAGAACACTGAAGCTTTCTTT.

This clone occurred a few times. The chain combines TRBV2 with TRBJ1-6; D unclear. Trimming shortened V by 5 bases and J by 15 bases, and 8 bases separated the two germline ends. Germline V lookup: CDR1 SNHLY, CDR2 FYNNEI. This CDR3 is 10 amino acids long. As DNA, the CDR3 is TGTGCCAGCAGTTTTAAGGACCTCCACTTT. Residues: CASSFKDLHF.

The V call is TRBV4-2, the J call TRBJ2-2, with 8 nucleotides matching TRBD1. Trimming at V came to 0 bases and at J to 7 bases, leaving 10 bases not matched to a gene. The CDR3 loop spans 17 amino acids. Germline V lookup: CDR1 LGHNA, CDR2 YNFKEQ. CDR3 in DNA: TGTGCCAGCAGCCAAGATCTTGCCCAGGGGGCTATCGGGGAGCTGTTTTTT. It codes for CASSQDLAQGAIGELFF.

The V and J genes are TRBV29-1 and TRBJ2-3, with D tentatively TRBD1 (7 bases). CDR3 length equals 13 residues. V shed 7 bases and J shed 2 bases, with 13 bases lying between them. In germline, CDR1 is SQVTM, CDR2 ANQGSEA. CDR3 amino acids: CSAQGGNTDTQYF. The DNA of the CDR3 is TGCAGCGCGCAGGGGGGTAACACAGATACGCAGTATTTT.

The chain combines TRBV7-3 with TRBJ2-7; D unclear. The CDR3 extends over 14 amino acids. Trimming took off 5 bases at V and 0 bases at J, with 11 bases between the two ends. Germline values: CDR1 SGHTA, CDR2 FQGTGA. DNA for the CDR3: TGTGCCAGCAGCCCTGACCCCAGCTCCTACGAGCAGTACTTC. This sequence encodes CASSPDPSSYEQYF.

The chain uses TRBV5-1 and TRBJ1-2; D ambiguous. CDR1 is SGHRS, CDR2 YFSETQ, per germline. This CDR3 is 15 amino acids long. The ends were cut back, 1 base at V and 1 base at J, with 11 bases in the middle. The CDR3 DNA is TGCGCCAGCAGCTTGATCCAAGGAGGTAACTATGGCTACACCTTC. This gives the protein CASSLIQGGNYGYTF.

The V call is TRBV19, the J call TRBJ1-5; weak D call: TRBD1 (5 bases). Trimming stripped 3 bases from V and 0 bases from J, with 12 bases between. The germline CDR1 and CDR2 sequences are LNHDA and SQIVND (reference sequence). The CDR3 is 16 residues long. In DNA form, the CDR3 reads TGTGCCAGTAGTATCTACGACAGTTATAGCAATCAGCCCCAGCATTTT. Translating gives CASSIYDSYSNQPQHF.

V is TRBV9 and J is TRBJ1-3; D ambiguous. The CDR3 consists of 16 residues. V was shortened by 2 bases and J by 0 bases, with 12 bases between the two germline ends. Germline CDR1 SGDLS, CDR2 YYNGEE. As DNA, the CDR3 is TGTGCCAGCAGCGTCTGGGGTGGCCCCTCTGGAAACACCATATATTTT. Translation: CASSVWGGPSGNTIYF.

V gene TRBV4-1 combines with J gene TRBJ1-3; D is undetermined. This CDR3 has 15 residues. Germline V CDR1 and CDR2: MGHRA, YSYEKL. Trimming removed 0 bases from V and 0 bases from J, with 6 bases in between. CDR3 residues: CASSQDVRSGNTIYF. The CDR3 DNA reads TGCGCCAGCAGCCAAGACGTCCGCTCTGGAAACACCATATATTTT.

In the case of this clone: Other nucleotide sequences in the sample specify the same CDR3. The rearrangement links TRBV5-1 to TRBJ1-2; D gene unclear. The CDR3 runs 13 residues. With 4 bases removed from V and 0 bases from J, the gap between germline ends came to 7 bases. Germline V gene sequence: CDR1 SGHRS, CDR2 YFSETQ. CDR3: CASSLGSNYGYTF. The CDR3 nucleotides read TGCGCCAGCAGCCTAGGGTCTAACTATGGCTACACCTTC. Full variable domain (rest looked up from reference TRBV5-1 and TRBJ1-2): KAGVTQTPRYLIKTRGQQVTLSCSPISGHRSVSWYQQTPGQGLQFLFEYFSETQRNKGNFPGRFSGRQFSNSRSEMNVSTLELGDSALYLCASSLGSNYGYTFGSGTRLTVV.